This record covers a single T cell receptor (beta chain). What it binds is not known. The data originate from a study of CD8+ T cells in alopecia areata. Study-wide results and caveats: Normal skin's resident alphabeta T cells are also sequenced in scalp samples. Mice showed clearer TCR sharing than patients did, a gap that was possibly HLA-related. Normal scalp had lower clonality than lesional scalp, with alopecia totalis/universalis lesions showing this most strongly.

Extraction of RNA preceded its reverse transcription into cDNA, which served as the sequencing template. Profiling relied on immunoSEQ multiplex PCR, and the TCRdb table lists in-frame clones only, not all of them. The sample consists of fewer than 150,000 clones, 55% to 70% of them appearing once. Sorting from PBMCs produced CD4+ and CD8+ T cells. CDR3 length: 12 residues. V lost 3 bases, J lost 6 bases, and 9 bases lay in between. CDR1 is MDHEN, CDR2 SYDVKM, per germline. This clonotype originated in a human donor in good health. J is TRBJ2-7 and V is TRBV28, with D possibly matching TRBD2 (6 bases). Sequenced: CD4+ T cells sorted from blood. The CDR3 DNA follows: TGTGCCAGCAGTTTGGAGGGGCGCGAGCAGTACTTC. The encoded protein is CASSLEGREQYF.